This T cell receptor beta chain was captured in a study of blood T cells in healthy people across ages. Notes on the study in general: Researchers report that TCR beta diversity correlated strongly with naive T cell percentage. The study lacked donor CMV status, which possibly confounded expanded clonotype changes.

The germline V gene encodes CDR1 MRHNA and CDR2 SNTAGT. Trimming left V 6 bases short and J 8 bases short, with 20 bases between. The length of the CDR3 is 15 residues. The study drew donors from healthy Caucasian individuals in Russia aged roughly 6 to 90. Through a sample-barcoded 5' primer and a J-beta primer mix, a second PCR was run for roughly 7 to 12 cycles. TCRdb ran MiXCR on the 5' RACE reads and lists one entry per CDR3 protein. The sample records 850,000 to 1,000,000 distinct CDR3 sequences, 40% to 60% being singletons. This clonotype came up a few times. Its antigen is currently unknown. This chain links TRBV6-4 with TRBJ2-4; D is ambiguous. The sequenced sample was blood. This TCR was recovered from a man aged 25 to 40 in good health. The CDR3: CASSPGTYLSHIQYF. CDR3 DNA: TGTGCCAGCAGCCCCGGCACCTATCTGTCACACATTCAGTACTTC.